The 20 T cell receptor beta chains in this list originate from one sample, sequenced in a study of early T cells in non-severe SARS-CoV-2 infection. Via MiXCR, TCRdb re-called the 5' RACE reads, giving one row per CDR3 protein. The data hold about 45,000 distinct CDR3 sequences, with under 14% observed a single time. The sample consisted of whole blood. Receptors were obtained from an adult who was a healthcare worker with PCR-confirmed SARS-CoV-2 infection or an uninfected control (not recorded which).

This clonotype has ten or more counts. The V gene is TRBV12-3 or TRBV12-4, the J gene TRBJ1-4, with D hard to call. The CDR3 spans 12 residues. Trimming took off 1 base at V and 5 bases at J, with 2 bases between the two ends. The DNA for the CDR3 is TGTGCCAGCAGTTTAGAGAATGAAAAACTGTTTTTT. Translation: CASSLENEKLFF.

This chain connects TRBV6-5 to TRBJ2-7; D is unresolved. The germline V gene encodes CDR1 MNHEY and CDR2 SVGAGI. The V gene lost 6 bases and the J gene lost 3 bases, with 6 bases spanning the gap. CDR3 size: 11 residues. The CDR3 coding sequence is TGTGCCAGCAGAACTCTCTACGAGCAGTACTTC. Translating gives CASRTLYEQYF.

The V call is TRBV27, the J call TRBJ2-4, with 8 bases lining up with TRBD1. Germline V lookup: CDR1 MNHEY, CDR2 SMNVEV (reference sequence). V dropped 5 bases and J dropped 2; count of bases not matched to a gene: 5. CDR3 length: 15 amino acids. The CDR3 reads CASSPRDRPKNIQYF. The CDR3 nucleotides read TGTGCCAGCAGTCCCCGGGACAGGCCCAAAAACATTCAGTACTTC.

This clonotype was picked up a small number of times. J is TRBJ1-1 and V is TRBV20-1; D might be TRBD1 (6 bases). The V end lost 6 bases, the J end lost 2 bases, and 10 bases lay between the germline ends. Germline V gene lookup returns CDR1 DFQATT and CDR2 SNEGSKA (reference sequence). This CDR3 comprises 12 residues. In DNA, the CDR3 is TGCAGTGCGGGGGACATTAACACTGAAGCTTTCTTT. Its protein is CSAGDINTEAFF.

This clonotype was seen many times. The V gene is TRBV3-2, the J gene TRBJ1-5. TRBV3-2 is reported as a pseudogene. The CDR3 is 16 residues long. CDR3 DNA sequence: TGTGCCAGCAGCCGCATCGTAACTTTTAGCAATCAGCCCCAGCATTTT. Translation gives CASSRIVTFSNQPQHF.

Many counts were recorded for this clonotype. CDR3 protein: CASSPGSQETQYF. Written as DNA, the CDR3 is TGTGCCAGCTCACCAGGCAGTCAAGAGACCCAGTACTTC. This sequence joins TRBV18 and TRBJ2-5, with unresolved D. CDR3 length: 13 residues. CDR1 is KGHSH, CDR2 LQKENI, per germline. V lost 2 bases to trimming and J lost 2 bases, with 6 bases between them.

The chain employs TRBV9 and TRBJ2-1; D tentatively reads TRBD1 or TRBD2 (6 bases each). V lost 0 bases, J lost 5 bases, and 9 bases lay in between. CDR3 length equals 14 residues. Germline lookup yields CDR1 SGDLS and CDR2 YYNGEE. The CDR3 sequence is CASSVVGGNNEQFF. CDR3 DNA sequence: TGTGCCAGCAGCGTAGTAGGGGGGAACAATGAGCAGTTCTTC.

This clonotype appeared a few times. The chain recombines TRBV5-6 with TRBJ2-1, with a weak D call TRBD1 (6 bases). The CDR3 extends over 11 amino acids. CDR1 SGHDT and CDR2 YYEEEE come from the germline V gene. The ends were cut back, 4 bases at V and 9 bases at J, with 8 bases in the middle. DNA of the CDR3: TGTGCCAGCAGCCAGGGGTTTGAGCAGTTCTTC. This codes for CASSQGFEQFF.

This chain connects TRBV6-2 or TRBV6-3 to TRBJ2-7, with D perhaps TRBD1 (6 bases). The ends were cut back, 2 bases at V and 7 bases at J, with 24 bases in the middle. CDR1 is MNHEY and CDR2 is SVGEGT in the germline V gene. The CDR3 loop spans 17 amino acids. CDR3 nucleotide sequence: TGTGCCAGCAGTTACGAACCCGGGACAAGAGCCCGAAGGGAGCAGTACTTC. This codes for CASSYEPGTRARREQYF.

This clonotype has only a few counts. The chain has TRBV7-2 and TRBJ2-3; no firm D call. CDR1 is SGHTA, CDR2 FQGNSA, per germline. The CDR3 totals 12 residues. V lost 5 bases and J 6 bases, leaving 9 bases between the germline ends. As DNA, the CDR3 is TGTGCCAGCAGCCAACTGGGCGATACGCAGTATTTT. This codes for CASSQLGDTQYF.

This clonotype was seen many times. In DNA form, the CDR3 reads TGTGCCAGCGGACAGGAGGACACTGAAGCTTTCTTT. Translation gives CASGQEDTEAFF. This chain uses TRBV7-9 with TRBJ1-1; TRBD1 matches 7 bases. The CDR3 has 12 amino acids. Germline CDR1 reads SEHNR; CDR2 reads FQNEAQ (reference sequence). V was clipped by 8 bases and J by 3 bases; unmatched bases: 3.

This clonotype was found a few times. The CDR3 DNA reads as TGTGCCAGCAGCCCGACAGAGTTAGGTGAAGCTTTCTTT. Its translation: CASSPTELGEAFF. The genes are TRBV7-8 and TRBJ1-1, with a possible D match to TRBD1 (5 bases). V shed 5 bases and J shed 7 bases, with 14 bases lying between them. The CDR3 totals 13 residues. CDR1 SGHVS and CDR2 FQNEAQ come from the germline V gene.

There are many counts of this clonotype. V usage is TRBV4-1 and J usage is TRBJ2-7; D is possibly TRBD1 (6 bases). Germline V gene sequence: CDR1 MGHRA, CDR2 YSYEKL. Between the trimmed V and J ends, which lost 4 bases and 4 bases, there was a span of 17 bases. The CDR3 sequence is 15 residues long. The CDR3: CASSPAGYRAYEQYF. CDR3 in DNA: TGCGCCAGCAGCCCGGCAGGGTACAGGGCGTACGAGCAGTACTTC.

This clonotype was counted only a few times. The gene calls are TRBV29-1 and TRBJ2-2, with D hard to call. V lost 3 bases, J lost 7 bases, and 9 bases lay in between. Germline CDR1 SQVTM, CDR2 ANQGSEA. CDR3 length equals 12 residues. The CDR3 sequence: CSVEKGSGELFF. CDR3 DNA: TGCAGCGTTGAGAAGGGAAGCGGGGAGCTGTTTTTT.

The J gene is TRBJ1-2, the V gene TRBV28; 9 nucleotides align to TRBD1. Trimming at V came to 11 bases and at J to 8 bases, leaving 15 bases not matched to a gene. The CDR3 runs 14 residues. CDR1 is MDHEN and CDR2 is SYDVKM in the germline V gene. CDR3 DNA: TGTGCCGGCATTTCCCCGGGACAGGGAAACGGCTACACCTTC. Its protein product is CAGISPGQGNGYTF.

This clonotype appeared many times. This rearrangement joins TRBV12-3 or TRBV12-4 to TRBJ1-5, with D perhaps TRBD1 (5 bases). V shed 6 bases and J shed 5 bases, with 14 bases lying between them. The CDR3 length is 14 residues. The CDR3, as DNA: TGTGCCAGCAGCTTCATGCGGGGGGATCAGCCCCAGCATTTT. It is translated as CASSFMRGDQPQHF.

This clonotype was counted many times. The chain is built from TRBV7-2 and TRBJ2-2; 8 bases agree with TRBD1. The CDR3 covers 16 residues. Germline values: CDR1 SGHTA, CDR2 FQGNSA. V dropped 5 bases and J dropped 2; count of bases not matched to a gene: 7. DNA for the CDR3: TGTGCCAGCAGCCCCCGGACAGGGATTAACACCGGGGAGCTGTTTTTT. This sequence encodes CASSPRTGINTGELFF.

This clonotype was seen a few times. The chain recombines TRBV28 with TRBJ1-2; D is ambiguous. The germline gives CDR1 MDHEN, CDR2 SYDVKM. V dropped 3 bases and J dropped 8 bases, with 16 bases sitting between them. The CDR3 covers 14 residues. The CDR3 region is CASSLIVTAIGYTF. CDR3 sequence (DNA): TGTGCCAGCAGTTTGATAGTAACCGCTATCGGCTACACCTTC.

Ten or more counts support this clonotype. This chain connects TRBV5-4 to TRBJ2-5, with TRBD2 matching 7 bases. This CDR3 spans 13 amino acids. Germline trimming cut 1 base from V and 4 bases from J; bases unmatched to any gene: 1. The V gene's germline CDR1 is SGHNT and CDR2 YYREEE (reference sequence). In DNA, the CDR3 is TGTGCCAGCAGCTTGCCGGGAGGAGAGACCCAGTACTTC. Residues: CASSLPGGETQYF.

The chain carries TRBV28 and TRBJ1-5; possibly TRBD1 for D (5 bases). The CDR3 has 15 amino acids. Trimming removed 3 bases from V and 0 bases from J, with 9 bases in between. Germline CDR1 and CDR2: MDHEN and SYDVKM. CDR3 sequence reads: CASSLGDRSNQPQHF. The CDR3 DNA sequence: TGTGCCAGCAGTTTGGGGGACCGTAGCAATCAGCCCCAGCATTTT.